These 15 T cell receptor beta chains originate from one sample sequenced in a study of regulatory T cells in long-lasting Graves disease. Time point denoted: newly diagnosed GD, antithyroid drugs for less than 3 months. PBMC RNA was the source of the TCR library. TCR beta libraries were built with iRepertoire HTBI primers and Arm-PCR of CDR3 regions. TCRdb processed the multiplex PCR reads anew with MiXCR; each CDR3 protein has one entry. This table holds a few hundred thousand distinct CDR3 sequences, roughly 21% found once. Here the sequenced sample was peripheral blood mononuclear cells (PBMCs), taken at new diagnosis, from a patient treated with antithyroid drugs. The receptors come from a female donor with Graves disease.

This clonotype was seen only a few times. The chain combines TRBV19 with TRBJ2-5; D call uncertain. The V end lost 11 bases, the J end lost 5 bases, and 15 bases lay between the germline ends. Germline assignment: CDR1 LNHDA and CDR2 SQIVND (reference sequence). This CDR3 is 12 amino acids long. Here the CDR3 reads CAPRKLRETQYF. CDR3 sequence (DNA): TGTGCCCCGCGGAAGTTACGGGAGACCCAGTACTTC.

The chain couples TRBV6-2 or TRBV6-3 to TRBJ2-7; D possibly uses TRBD1 or TRBD2 (5 bases each). V lost 5 bases to trimming and J lost 8 bases, with 22 bases between them. The CDR3 spans 15 residues. The germline CDR1 and CDR2 sequences are MNHEY and SVGEGT. The CDR3 sequence: CASSDTGTPVDKQYF. DNA for the CDR3: TGTGCCAGCAGTGACACCGGGACCCCCGTCGACAAGCAGTACTTC.

This clonotype was detected many times. The CDR3 spells CASLGLTGRGTEAFF. CDR3 DNA: TGCGCCAGCCTAGGGTTGACAGGGAGGGGCACTGAAGCTTTCTTT. This chain connects TRBV4-1 to TRBJ1-1; TRBD1 matches at 7 bases. The CDR3 covers 15 residues. Germline V gene data show CDR1 as MGHRA and CDR2 as YSYEKL. Unmatched junction bases numbered 13, after V lost 8 bases and J lost 4 bases.

This clonotype was recorded at least ten times. CDR3 coding DNA: TGCGCCAGCAGTCCGGGGACCGTGCTCTATGAGCAGTTCTTC. Its translation is CASSPGTVLYEQFF. The chain has TRBV10-1 and TRBJ2-1; the D call may be TRBD1 or TRBD2 (5 bases each). CDR3 length: 14 residues. CDR1 WNHNN and CDR2 SYGVQD come from the germline V gene (reference sequence). V was cut by 5 bases and J by 8 bases, with 16 bases left in between.

This clonotype has more than one count but fewer than ten. One base separates it from a far larger clone, so it is likely a read error. This chain uses TRBV11-2 with TRBJ2-4; 11 bases line up with TRBD1. Gene TRBJ2-5 matches the end of the DNA better, so the J call may be wrong. CDR1 is SGHAT and CDR2 is FQNNGV in the germline V gene. This CDR3 is 16 amino acids long. CDR3 coding DNA: TGTGCCAGCAGGGAAGGGGGGACAGGGGGTGCGGAGACCCAGTACTTC. This sequence encodes CASREGGTGGAETQYF.

This clonotype was detected only once. The gene calls are TRBV4-3 and TRBJ2-3, with 13 nucleotides matching TRBD2. The DNA matches TRBJ2-1 better at its end, which makes the J call doubtful. There are 15 residues in the CDR3. Germline V lookup: CDR1 LGHNA, CDR2 YSLEER. The CDR3 protein is CASSPGLAGDGEQFF. As DNA, the CDR3 is TGCGCCAGCAGCCCCGGACTAGCGGGAGACGGGGAGCAGTTCTTC.

This clonotype was detected a few times. V gene TRBV15 combines with J gene TRBJ1-2; the match to TRBD1 covers 9 bases. V lost 3 bases, J lost 7 bases, and 6 bases stayed unmatched. Germline lookup yields CDR1 LNHNV and CDR2 YYDKDF (reference sequence). The CDR3 has 14 residues. The CDR3 spells CATSSRDRAFGYTF. The CDR3 coding sequence is TGTGCCACCAGCAGCCGGGACAGGGCGTTTGGCTACACCTTC.

The sample holds many counts of this clonotype. The gene calls are TRBV9 and TRBJ2-7; 8 nucleotides align to TRBD1. The CDR3 length is 15 residues. V lost 5 bases, J lost 3 bases, and 10 bases stayed unmatched. Germline assignment: CDR1 SGDLS and CDR2 YYNGEE. The CDR3 reads CASSRGTGLFYEQYF. DNA of the CDR3: TGTGCCAGCAGTCGGGGGACAGGACTGTTCTACGAGCAGTACTTC.

This clonotype appeared many times. The chain is built from TRBV27 and TRBJ2-7; maybe TRBD2 (6 bases). The CDR3 is 14 residues long. Trimming stripped 4 bases from V and 3 bases from J, with 13 bases between. CDR1 is MNHEY and CDR2 is SMNVEV in the germline V gene (reference sequence). CDR3 amino acids: CASSWRAGGYEQYF. CDR3 bases: TGTGCCAGCAGTTGGAGGGCCGGGGGCTACGAGCAGTACTTC.

A word on this clonotype: This clone may be a read error of a much larger clone one base away. The chain has TRBV12-3 or TRBV12-4 and TRBJ1-5, with D unclear. The CDR3 length is 14 residues. The CDR3 region is CASSYGTLNQPQQF. In nucleotides, the CDR3 is TGTGCCAGCAGTTATGGAACGCTAAATCAGCCCCAGCAATTT.

At least ten counts were recorded for this clonotype. This chain links TRBV20-1 with TRBJ1-2, with D perhaps matching TRBD1 (6 bases). Germline CDR1 reads DFQATT; CDR2 reads SNEGSKA (reference sequence). This CDR3 region has 13 residues. Trimming stripped 4 bases from V and 4 bases from J, with 13 bases between. In DNA form, the CDR3 reads TGCAGTGCTACCCTCAGGGGTGGCTATGGCTACACCTTC. As protein: CSATLRGGYGYTF.

In its sample, this clonotype was seen a few times. The chain is built from TRBV20-1 and TRBJ2-2; a weak D match, TRBD2 (5 bases). The germline V gene encodes CDR1 DFQATT and CDR2 SNEGSKA (reference sequence). This CDR3 region has 14 residues. V was cut by 0 bases and J by 4 bases, with 9 bases left in between. CDR3 DNA: TGCAGTGCTAGAGACCCACGGGGCACCGGGGAGCTGTTTTTT. It encodes CSARDPRGTGELFF.

Ten or more counts support this clonotype. This sequence joins TRBV11-2 and TRBJ2-2; D remains unclear. Trimming shortened V by 2 bases and J by 4 bases, and 8 bases separated the two germline ends. Germline assignment: CDR1 SGHAT and CDR2 FQNNGV. The CDR3 contains 14 residues. The CDR3 DNA is TGTGCCAGCAGCTTAAGTGCTTCCACCGGGGAGCTGTTTTTT. Translating gives CASSLSASTGELFF.

This clonotype was recorded many times. The rearrangement joins TRBV6-2 or TRBV6-3 to TRBJ2-1; TRBD2 agrees at 12 bases. The germline V gene encodes CDR1 MNHEY and CDR2 SVGEGT. The CDR3 is 17 amino acids. V trimming: 4 bases; J trimming: 10 bases; junction bases outside the gene matches: 14. CDR3 coding DNA: TGTGCCAGCAGTTTCGAGCGGCTAGCGGGGGGGCATAAGGAGCAGTTCTTC. Its protein is CASSFERLAGGHKEQFF.

This clonotype was recorded at least ten times. The chain couples TRBV6-1 to TRBJ1-2; D is perhaps TRBD1 (5 bases). Trimming stripped 10 bases from V and 4 bases from J, with 25 bases between. The CDR3 is 16 residues long. CDR1 is MNHNS and CDR2 is SASEGT in the germline V gene. In DNA form, the CDR3 reads TGTGCCACCACGCCGGGCGGGGGTTCACGTGGCTATGGCTACACCTTC. Its translation: CATTPGGGSRGYGYTF.